Described below is a single T cell receptor (beta chain) sequence and its context. Through a sample-barcoded 5' primer and a J-beta primer mix, a second PCR was run for roughly 7 to 12 cycles. Each cDNA was tagged by a template-switch adaptor containing 12 random nucleotides. TCRdb processed the 5' RACE reads anew with MiXCR; each CDR3 protein has one entry. Of 550,000 to 800,000 distinct CDR3 sequences in the sample, more than 20% were seen once. This sample is part of a study of blood T cells in healthy people across ages. V was pared by 1 base and J by 2 bases, with 13 bases between. The CDR3 runs 16 residues. CDR1 and CDR2 from the germline V gene are SGHRS and YFSETQ.

The chain couples TRBV5-1 to TRBJ2-4; TRBD2 is a possible D gene (5 bases). The sample was blood. This receptor was obtained from a man in his sixties or seventies in good health. DNA of the CDR3: TGCGCCAGCAGCTTGCGGGAAGGTGCGTCCAAAAACATTCAGTACTTC. Its translation: CASSLREGASKNIQYF.